These 16 T cell receptor beta chains came from one sample sequenced in a study of blood T cell repertoires in COVID-19. Profiling relied on immunoSEQ multiplex PCR, and the TCRdb table lists in-frame clones only, not all of them. The table records a few hundred thousand clones, roughly nine tenths of them present only once. The sample comprised PBMCs or T cells enriched from blood (not recorded which). The receptors here all came from a woman aged 40 to 50 who had been exposed to COVID-19.

J is TRBJ1-2 and V is TRBV19; unclear D gene. V lost 5 bases to trimming and J lost 8 bases, with 18 bases between them. The germline V gene encodes CDR1 LNHDA and CDR2 SQIVND (reference sequence). This CDR3 comprises 14 residues. The CDR3 is CASSVGWRERGYTF. CDR3 DNA: TGTGCCAGTAGTGTCGGGTGGAGGGAAAGGGGCTACACCTTC.

This rearrangement joins TRBV9 to TRBJ2-7; 8 bases are shared with TRBD2. Germline V gene data show CDR1 as SGDLS and CDR2 as YYNGEE. V shed 0 bases and J 1 base; nucleotides not matched to a gene: 3. The CDR3 is made up of 15 amino acids. CDR3 sequence reads: CASSVASGPSYEQYF. In nucleotides, the CDR3 is TGTGCCAGCAGCGTAGCTAGCGGGCCGTCCTACGAGCAGTACTTC. The variable domain in full, with the rest retrieved from reference TRBV9 and TRBJ2-7, is DSGVTQTPKHLITATGQRVTLRCSPRSGDLSVYWYQQSLDQGLQFLIQYYNGEERAKGNILERFSAQQFPDLHSELNLSSLELGDSALYFCASSVASGPSYEQYFGPGTRLTVT.

This clone was detected only a few times. The chain joins TRBV25-1 to TRBJ1-2, with 7 bases identical to TRBD1. CDR1 MGHDK and CDR2 SYGVNS come from the germline V gene. Trimming cost V 6 bases and J 7 bases; bases outside gene matches: 8. CDR3 size: 13 residues. The CDR3: CASSLGGHGGYTF. CDR3 nucleotide sequence: TGTGCCAGCAGCCTAGGGGGCCACGGTGGCTACACCTTC.

In the case of this clone: At one end the junction does not follow the germline gene, possibly because of a read error. This chain links TRBV7-7 with TRBJ1-2; 10 nucleotides agree with TRBD1. Germline V lookup: CDR1 SSHAT, CDR2 FNYEAQ (reference sequence). This CDR3 contains 17 residues. In DNA, the CDR3 is TGTGCTAGCAGCCAGGGGTCCATGGGGACAGGGGTAGAAGGCTACACCTTC. This encodes CASSQGSMGTGVEGYTF.

Here the CDR3 reads CSVDDRGRVGGYTF. Here the CDR3 DNA reads TGCAGCGTTGATGACAGGGGGCGCGTTGGTGGCTACACCTTC. V is TRBV29-1 and J is TRBJ1-2; 10 nucleotides match TRBD1. The CDR3 covers 14 residues. In germline, CDR1 is SQVTM, CDR2 ANQGSEA. Losses at the gene ends were 3 bases for V and 7 bases for J; bases not matched to a gene: 8. The whole variable domain, remainder taken from reference TRBV29-1 and TRBJ1-2, is SAVISQKPSRDICQRGTSLTIQCQVDSQVTMMFWYRQQPGQSLTLIATANQGSEATYESGFVIDKFPISRPNLTFSTLTVSNMSPEDSSIYLCSVDDRGRVGGYTFGSGTRLTVV.

This chain uses TRBV19 with TRBJ1-2; no clear D. The CDR3 spans 13 residues. In germline, CDR1 is LNHDA, CDR2 SQIVND (reference sequence). Trimming shortened V by 7 bases and J by 8 bases, and 17 bases separated the two germline ends. The CDR3 loop reads CASMISLAGGYTF. DNA for the CDR3: TGTGCCAGTATGATATCACTAGCTGGAGGCTACACCTTC. The complete variable domain, with remaining parts taken from reference TRBV19 and TRBJ1-2, reads DGGITQSPKYLFRKEGQNVTLSCEQNLNHDAMYWYRQDPGQGLRLIYYSQIVNDFQKGDIAEGYSVSREKKESFPLTVTSAQKNPTAFYLCASMISLAGGYTFGSGTRLTVV.

This chain links TRBV19 with TRBJ1-1, with D maybe TRBD1 (6 bases). Germline CDR1 reads LNHDA; CDR2 reads SQIVND (reference sequence). Trimming removed 7 bases from V and 6 bases from J, with 24 bases in between. CDR3 size: 16 residues. CDR3 DNA sequence: TGTGCCAGTAAACCCCAGCAGGGGATCCTTTACGCTGAAGCTTTCTTT. Encoded protein: CASKPQQGILYAEAFF. The complete variable domain, with remaining parts taken from reference TRBV19 and TRBJ1-1, reads DGGITQSPKYLFRKEGQNVTLSCEQNLNHDAMYWYRQDPGQGLRLIYYSQIVNDFQKGDIAEGYSVSREKKESFPLTVTSAQKNPTAFYLCASKPQQGILYAEAFFGQGTRLTVV.

The chain carries TRBV5-6 and TRBJ1-2; no firm D call. The CDR3 has 18 amino acids. Trimming cost V 0 bases and J 7 bases, with 25 bases left between them. Per the germline V gene, CDR1 is SGHDT and CDR2 is YYEEEE. The CDR3 sequence: CASSLARLRSTISGGYTF. The CDR3 DNA reads as TGTGCCAGCAGCTTGGCACGTCTCCGATCTACAATATCGGGTGGCTACACCTTC.

This clone occurred once. The V and J genes are TRBV6-5 and TRBJ1-6; 7 bases are a match to TRBD1. Germline V CDR1 and CDR2: MNHEY, SVGAGI. Trimming removed 8 bases from V and 6 bases from J; junction bases left unmatched: 4. The CDR3 extends over 13 amino acids. CDR3 residues: CASGDSLNSPLHF. The CDR3 nucleotides are TGTGCCAGCGGGGACAGCCTTAATTCACCCCTCCACTTT.

The chain has TRBV30 and TRBJ1-3, with D possibly being TRBD1 (5 bases). Looked up from germline, CDR1 is GTSNPN and CDR2 is SVGIG (reference sequence). This CDR3 has 13 residues. Deletions cut 8 bases from V and 5 bases from J, with 16 bases between. This chain's CDR3 is CAGSGGARNTIYF. CDR3 coding DNA: TGTGCCGGATCCGGCGGGGCGCGAAACACCATATATTTT.

The rearrangement links TRBV19 to TRBJ1-1, with 9 bases identical to TRBD1. The CDR3 contains 12 residues. Trimming removed 6 bases from V and 5 bases from J; junction bases left unmatched: 1. Looked up from germline, CDR1 is LNHDA and CDR2 is SQIVND (reference sequence). CDR3 sequence reads: CASRDRGTEAFF. The DNA of the CDR3 is TGTGCCAGTAGGGACAGGGGAACTGAAGCTTTCTTT.

J is TRBJ1-6 and V is TRBV27; 8 bases agree with TRBD1. Germline V gives CDR1 MNHEY, CDR2 SMNVEV (reference sequence). V trimming: 6 bases; J trimming: 7 bases; junction bases outside the gene matches: 5. This CDR3 is built from 14 residues. Here the CDR3 DNA reads TGTGCCAGCAGGTGGGACAGGACAAATTCACCCCTCCACTTT. Translation: CASRWDRTNSPLHF.

The V gene is TRBV7-9, the J gene TRBJ2-2; D not certain. CDR1 and CDR2 from the germline V gene are SEHNR and FQNEAQ (reference sequence). CDR3 length: 12 amino acids. The germline V and J ends were trimmed by 3 bases and 4 bases, with 3 bases remaining between them. DNA for the CDR3: TGTGCCAGCAGCTTTAGCACCGGGGAGCTGTTTTTT. Its translation is CASSFSTGELFF.

The table lists this clone with a count of one. This chain uses TRBV6-1 with TRBJ1-2, with 10 bases matching TRBD1. The length of the CDR3 is 16 residues. V lost 2 bases and J lost 6; bases outside the gene matches: 9. CDR1 is MNHNS, CDR2 SASEGT, per germline. CDR3 loop: CASSESPEDRGDGYTF. The CDR3 DNA is TGTGCCAGCAGTGAATCCCCCGAGGACAGGGGGGATGGCTACACCTTC.

V is TRBV5-1 and J is TRBJ2-7; TRBD1 aligns across 8 bases. Trimming at V came to 3 bases and at J to 5 bases, leaving 7 bases not matched to a gene. Germline CDR1 SGHRS, CDR2 YFSETQ. The CDR3 has 14 amino acids. This CDR3 reads CASSWGQAYHEQYF. CDR3 nucleotide sequence: TGCGCCAGCAGCTGGGGACAGGCTTACCACGAGCAGTACTTC.

The CDR3 DNA is TGTGCCAGCAGCTTGGGGAGGATAGCGGGAGCCTCCGAGCAGTACTTC. This translates into CASSLGRIAGASEQYF. The genes are TRBV7-2 and TRBJ2-7, with 9 bases fitting TRBD2. Germline V gene data show CDR1 as SGHTA and CDR2 as FQGNSA. This CDR3 comprises 16 residues. V dropped 3 bases and J dropped 6; count of bases not matched to a gene: 12.